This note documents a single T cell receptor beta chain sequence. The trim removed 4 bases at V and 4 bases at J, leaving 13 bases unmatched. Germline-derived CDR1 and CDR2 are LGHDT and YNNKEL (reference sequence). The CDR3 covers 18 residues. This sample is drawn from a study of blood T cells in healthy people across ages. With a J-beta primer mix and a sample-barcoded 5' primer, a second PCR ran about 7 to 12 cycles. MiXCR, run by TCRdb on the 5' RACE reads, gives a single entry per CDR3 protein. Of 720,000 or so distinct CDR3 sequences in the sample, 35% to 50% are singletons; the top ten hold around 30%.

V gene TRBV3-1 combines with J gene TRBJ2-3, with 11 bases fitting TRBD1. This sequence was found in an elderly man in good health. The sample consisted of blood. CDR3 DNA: TGTGCCAGCAGCCCTCTTTGGAGGACAGGGGGCGCAGCAGATACGCAGTATTTT. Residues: CASSPLWRTGGAADTQYF.